This T cell receptor (beta chain) was identified during a study of T-cell reconstitution after alpha-beta-depleted transplantation in children. The authors prepared the TCRbeta library with unique molecular identifiers. TCRdb ran MiXCR on the PCR reads and lists one entry per CDR3 protein. The sample has approximately 290,000 distinct CDR3 sequences, around 10% seen once. Regarding the study as a whole: T-cell counts and diversity at one year following transplant were attributed mainly to newly produced T cells. Surviving recipient T cells and thymic progenitors produced the high day-60 TCRbeta diversity seen in some patients. Approximately two months post-transplant, alpha-beta T cells reportedly originated from several hundred expanded graft clones.

This clonotype was recorded many times. The antigen remains unidentified. Here the sequenced sample was peripheral blood, taken 180 days after TCRalphabeta/CD19-depleted stem cell transplant. The receptor was derived from a male patient aged 2 to 9 who had a stem cell transplant for chronic granulomatous disease, so the T cells may come from the graft donor.

The CDR3 region has the DNA TGTGCCAGCAGATTGAACAGGGGAGGAGGATCACCCCTCCACTTT. Translation: CASRLNRGGGSPLHF. The rearrangement uses TRBV12-3 or TRBV12-4 and TRBJ1-6, with 7 bases that match TRBD1. The CDR3 covers 15 residues. Trimming at V came to 6 bases and at J to 10 bases, leaving 12 bases not matched to a gene.